The 18 T cell receptor beta chains listed next were all sequenced from one sample in a study of post-analysis software for immune sequencing data. Whole-study results and caveats: Patients showed TRBV5-6, TRBV5-1 and TRBV20-1 among five TRBV segments more frequent than in controls.

The antigens for these receptors are not known. cDNA libraries of TCR beta carried unique molecular identifiers. MiXCR, applied by TCRdb to the PCR reads, yields one record per CDR3 protein. There are hundreds of thousands of distinct CDR3 sequences in the sample; approximately 53% occur only once, and 4.6% lies in the top ten. Specimen: blood. The receptors were gathered from a girl aged 5-17 years with multiple sclerosis.

As concerns this clonotype: The junction departs from the called germline gene at one end, perhaps through a read error. The chain couples TRBV7-7 to TRBJ2-1; D may be TRBD2 (7 bases). Germline CDR1 is SSHAT and CDR2 is FNYEAQ (reference sequence). The CDR3 totals 17 residues. The CDR3 nucleotides are TGTGCTAGCAGCTTAGGACGGGGGGCCAGAGGACCCAATGAGCAGTTCTTC. Translating it yields CASSLGRGARGPNEQFF.

J is TRBJ2-4 and V is TRBV5-1; D gene uncertain. The DNA matches TRBJ2-7 better at its end, which makes the J call doubtful. Germline V gene sequence: CDR1 SGHRS, CDR2 YFSETQ. This CDR3 is 13 amino acids long. The CDR3 is CASSLEVLDEQYF. CDR3 DNA sequence: TGCGCCAGCAGCTTGGAAGTTCTCGACGAGCAGTACTTC.

The V and J genes are TRBV15 and TRBJ2-1; D may be TRBD1 or TRBD2 (6 bases each). Deletions cut 0 bases from V and 7 bases from J, with 25 bases between. The CDR3 consists of 19 residues. Germline V CDR1 and CDR2: LNHNV, YYDKDF (reference sequence). This chain's CDR3 is CATSRDRGMAGPPLNEQFF. In DNA form, the CDR3 reads TGTGCCACCAGCAGAGATAGGGGGATGGCGGGACCCCCTCTTAATGAGCAGTTCTTC.

The V and J genes are TRBV11-2 and TRBJ2-1, with 11 positions matching TRBD2. The J segment lost 2 bases and the V segment lost 5 bases, leaving 8 bases of the junction unmatched. From germline, CDR1 is SGHAT and CDR2 FQNNGV. The CDR3 extends over 17 amino acids. The CDR3 DNA reads as TGTGCCAGCAGCCGGACTAGCGGGCCGACGCCCTACAATGAGCAGTTCTTC. Protein: CASSRTSGPTPYNEQFF.

The rearrangement links TRBV29-1 to TRBJ2-5, with 8 bases lining up with TRBD1. The trim removed 7 bases at V and 1 base at J, leaving 5 bases unmatched. Germline assignment: CDR1 SQVTM and CDR2 ANQGSEA. The CDR3 extends over 13 amino acids. The CDR3 loop reads CSARQGIQETQYF. CDR3 nucleotides: TGCAGCGCGCGACAGGGGATCCAAGAGACCCAGTACTTC.

The chain uses TRBV5-1 and TRBJ1-2, with unresolved D. The CDR3 is made up of 18 amino acids. Between the trimmed V and J ends, which lost 0 bases and 2 bases, there was a span of 20 bases. Germline V CDR1 and CDR2: SGHRS, YFSETQ. Written as DNA, the CDR3 is TGCGCCAGCAGCTTGGTGTCACGGAGCCCTTCCTGGAACTATGGCTACACCTTC. Protein product: CASSLVSRSPSWNYGYTF.

This clonotype was seen a few times. The V and J genes are TRBV20-1 and TRBJ2-5; D tentatively reads TRBD1 or TRBD2 (5 bases each). CDR3 length equals 15 residues. Germline CDR1 and CDR2: DFQATT and SNEGSKA (reference sequence). The V gene lost 2 bases and the J gene lost 3 bases, with 16 bases spanning the gap. The CDR3 spells CSARREGTAEETQYF. The CDR3 region has the DNA TGCAGTGCTAGACGAGAAGGGACCGCCGAAGAGACCCAGTACTTC.

For the CDR3, the DNA is TGCGCCAGCAGCTTGTTCCCCGGCGAGGAGACCCAGTACTTC. Protein sequence: CASSLFPGEETQYF. The chain carries TRBV5-1 and TRBJ2-7; D is unclear. The last part of the DNA fits TRBJ2-5 better; the J call may be wrong. From germline, CDR1 is SGHRS and CDR2 YFSETQ. The CDR3 extends over 14 amino acids.

The chain uses TRBV6-5 and TRBJ1-1; 8 bases are a match to TRBD1. Trimming cost V 5 bases and J 1 base; bases outside gene matches: 6. Germline loops: CDR1 MNHEY, CDR2 SVGAGI. The CDR3 runs to 15 residues. The CDR3 coding sequence is TGTGCCAGCAGTGAGACAGGGGCCAAGAACACTGAAGCTTTCTTT. This sequence encodes CASSETGAKNTEAFF.

J is TRBJ2-7 and V is TRBV5-1; the match to TRBD2 covers 10 bases. The germline CDR1 and CDR2 sequences are SGHRS and YFSETQ. With V trimmed by 7 bases and J by 2 bases, 3 bases remained unmatched. The CDR3 is 13 residues long. CDR3 sequence reads: CASGSGGAYEQYF. The CDR3 nucleotides read TGCGCCAGCGGGAGCGGGGGGGCCTACGAGCAGTACTTC.

The chain couples TRBV10-3 to TRBJ2-1, with 7 bases aligning to TRBD2. V was clipped by 6 bases and J by 8 bases; unmatched bases: 16. Germline loops: CDR1 ENHRY, CDR2 SYGVKD. The CDR3 is made up of 16 amino acids. The CDR3 nucleotides are TGTGCCATCAGGGGGGGAGCGGGAAAGCTTACACATGAGCAGTTCTTC. The encoded protein is CAIRGGAGKLTHEQFF.

The table lists this clonotype with a few counts. The CDR3 spells CASSLGTAATEAFF. The CDR3 DNA follows: TGTGCCAGCAGTCTCGGGACAGCGGCCACTGAAGCTTTCTTT. The chain couples TRBV7-6 to TRBJ1-1; 7 bases map to TRBD1. CDR1 and CDR2 (germline): SGHVS, FNYEAQ. Trimming cost V 6 bases and J 4 bases; bases outside gene matches: 8. The CDR3 totals 14 residues.

The genes are TRBV20-1 and TRBJ2-5; perhaps TRBD1 as D (6 bases). The end of the DNA is better explained by TRBJ2-7, so the J call may be wrong. CDR3 length: 15 residues. Germline assignment: CDR1 DFQATT and CDR2 SNEGSKA (reference sequence). CDR3 residues: CSARDLRGLHYEQYF. The CDR3 DNA is TGCAGTGCTAGAGATCTCAGGGGTCTCCACTACGAGCAGTACTTC.

The chain joins TRBV14 to TRBJ2-1; 11 positions agree with TRBD2. After removal of 6 bases from V and 0 bases from J, the junction contained 7 bases not matched to a gene. Germline V gene sequence: CDR1 SGHDN, CDR2 FVKESK. The CDR3 has 17 amino acids. The CDR3 DNA sequence: TGTGCCAGCAGGGGGACTAGCGGTGCCAGCTCCTACAATGAGCAGTTCTTC. This encodes CASRGTSGASSYNEQFF.

This clonotype was seen more than once but under ten times. The chain employs TRBV20-1 and TRBJ2-5; D is perhaps TRBD1 (6 bases). The CDR3 is 14 amino acids. V was cut by 4 bases and J by 5 bases, with 17 bases left in between. Germline values: CDR1 DFQATT, CDR2 SNEGSKA (reference sequence). The CDR3 sequence is CSATHTRGGETQYF. CDR3 sequence (DNA): TGCAGTGCTACGCATACCAGGGGTGGCGAGACCCAGTACTTC.

V is TRBV7-9 and J is TRBJ2-1; no firm D call. The CDR3 covers 13 residues. In germline, CDR1 is SEHNR, CDR2 FQNEAQ (reference sequence). Trimming left V 2 bases short and J 5 bases short, with 7 bases between. The CDR3 DNA follows: TGTGCCAGCAGCTTAACCAGCGACAATGAGCAGTTCTTC. It translates to CASSLTSDNEQFF. Combining the CDR3 with reference TRBV7-9 and TRBJ2-1 gives the whole variable domain DTGVSQNPRHKITKRGQNVTFRCDPISEHNRLYWYRQTLGQGPEFLTYFQNEAQLEKSRLLSDRFSAERPKGSFSTLEIQRTEQGDSAMYLCASSLTSDNEQFFGPGTRLTVL.

This clonotype was observed once. The junction and the germline gene differ at one end; a read error may be behind it. The V and J genes are TRBV29-1 and TRBJ2-6; maybe TRBD1 (6 bases). CDR3 length: 18 amino acids. The germline V gene encodes CDR1 SQVTM and CDR2 ANQGSEA. CDR3 bases: TGCGGCGTTGAAGTTGGGGGCGCATTGTCCTCTGGGGCCAACGTCCGGACTTTC. Translation gives CGVEVGGALSSGANVRTF. Based on the CDR3 plus reference TRBV29-1 and TRBJ2-6, the full variable domain is SAVISQKPSRDICQRGTSLTIQCQVDSQVTMMFWYRQQPGQSLTLIATANQGSEATYESGFVIDKFPISRPNLTFSTLTVSNMSPEDSSIYLCGVEVGGALSSGANVRTFGAGSRLTVL.

This clonotype occurred a few times. The J gene is TRBJ2-7, the V gene TRBV20-1; D is possibly TRBD1 (6 bases). The V and J ends lost 7 bases and 4 bases respectively, with 11 bases between them. The CDR3 loop spans 11 amino acids. From germline, CDR1 is DFQATT and CDR2 SNEGSKA (reference sequence). The CDR3 sequence is CSVTTGYEQYF. CDR3 nucleotides: TGCAGTGTAACGACAGGATACGAGCAGTACTTC.